The present T cell receptor (beta chain) was sequenced within a study of beta chain features in type 1 diabetes. This clone was picked up one time. Post-sort purity exceeded 95% for all sorted populations. The whole isolated RNA underwent reverse transcription, so sequencing captured expressed TCRB transcripts. Method: immunoSEQ multiplex PCR; TCRdb's copy keeps in-frame clones and lacks some. Among 150,000 or so clones listed, roughly 53% were seen once. The CDR3 runs to 14 residues. Germline V lookup: CDR1 KGHSH, CDR2 LQKENI. The ends were cut back, 6 bases at V and 5 bases at J, with 16 bases in the middle.

The receptor was derived from a man between 18 and 35 years old in good health. V gene TRBV18 combines with J gene TRBJ1-1; no reliable D call. The sequencing sample was made of Tregs from blood. The CDR3 nucleotides are TGTGCCAGCTCCTTACGGGCGGGAGGAACTGAAGCTTTCTTT. Protein sequence: CASSLRAGGTEAFF.